This T cell receptor (beta chain) was retrieved from a study of cytomegalovirus exposure and HLA in healthy donors (dated by TCRdb to about 2017). Background for the entire study: The 666 repertoires of the first cohort and the approximately 130 validation repertoires were produced on the same platform, according to a later analysis. The study aimed to test whether cataloging public T cell receptors could reveal signatures of past pathogen exposure. In addition to the first cohort of 500 to 850 subjects, a separate validation cohort of some 120 different subjects was used. To predict cytomegalovirus infection status, the study combined high-throughput TCR immunosequencing, statistical association of individual TCRs with disease status, and machine learning. What the work shows at the level of the full study, not this receptor alone: Most TCR sequences were seen in very few donors, while some public TCRs were found in many individuals. In the study, approximately 160 TCR beta chains were listed as associated with cytomegalovirus. In both the original and validation cohorts, the classifier was reported to diagnose cytomegalovirus status with high specificity and sensitivity. A later analysis found that TCRs clustered in the first cohort also tended to co-occur in the 120 or so validation repertoires, with 94% of cluster scores above 0. The validation cohort had no HLA typing available for a later analysis, so co-occurrence within that cohort was assessed over all 120 or so repertoires. In vitro tests confirmed that a few of the cytomegalovirus-associated TCR beta chains recognize cytomegalovirus antigens. The authors suggested that the approach could potentially be generalized to other disease states and immunological phenotypes.

About this clone itself: The target of this receptor is not known. No base qualities exist here, and no much larger clone lies one base off it.

The CDR3 numbers 17 residues from cysteine through phenylalanine. The kept DNA is CDR3 alone, 51 bases in frame from the first base. From the germline V gene, CDR1 is MGHRA and CDR2 is YSYEKL. Germline trimming amounts to 1 base on V and 4 bases on J, with 8 as the count of junction bases outside the gene matches. Donors formed part of the validation cohort, which comprised 120 subjects and was distinct from the first cohort of 666 subjects. The method behind the library was the immunoSEQ multiplex PCR assay. The original pipeline was this. A statistical classification framework was built to diagnose cytomegalovirus status from the catalog of TCR beta chain sequences. The clones in this table, taken by TCRdb from immuneACCESS, are in-frame only. Not every clone is retained; where verified, under half of the shortfall comes from an unresolved V gene, and the cause of the rest is unknown. The D gene and trimming were derived from the DNA, and the V and J assignments and clone size from that table. For this sample the table gives some 250,000 clones, of which around 90% were detected only once. In total, the top ten clones hold 0.37% of the sample.

Material: PBMCs. The TCR was taken from a woman under 30 in good health and CMV-seronegative. The sequence joins TRBV4-1 to TRBJ2-2, with TRBD2 matching 8 junction bases. For the CDR3, the sequence is CASSQGVTGGGTGELFF. The DNA sequence is given as TGCGCCAGCAGCCAAGGAGTGACGGGAGGGGGCACCGGGGAGCTGTTTTTT.